The 8 T cell receptor beta chains below all came from one sample that was sequenced in a study of blood T cells in healthy people across ages. The authors ran a second PCR of roughly 6 to 12 cycles using a sample-barcoded 5' primer and a J-beta primer mix. TCRdb redid the calling of the 5' RACE reads with MiXCR, one entry per CDR3 protein. This table holds 1.5 million to 2 million distinct CDR3 sequences, about 50% found once. The sample taken for sequencing was blood. Receptors were obtained from a woman in her 40s in good health.

The V gene is TRBV5-1, the J gene TRBJ2-3; unclear D gene. CDR3 length equals 13 residues. The V gene's germline CDR1 is SGHRS and CDR2 YFSETQ. Between the trimmed V and J ends, which lost 0 bases and 5 bases, there was a span of 7 bases. This CDR3 is CASSLENLDTQYF. CDR3 coding DNA: TGCGCCAGCAGCTTGGAGAATCTAGATACGCAGTATTTT.

This clonotype was counted a few times. The rearrangement uses TRBV6-6 and TRBJ2-7; 9 nucleotides match TRBD2. The CDR3 has 16 residues. After removal of 0 bases from V and 2 bases from J, the junction contained 5 bases not matched to a gene. CDR1 is MNHNY and CDR2 is SVGAGI in the germline V gene (reference sequence). The CDR3 here is CASSYSSGGPTYEQYF. The CDR3 bases are TGTGCCAGCAGTTACTCGAGCGGGGGGCCAACCTACGAGCAGTACTTC.

The CDR3 spells CASRREGRPDRETQYF. DNA for the CDR3: TGTGCCAGCAGAAGGGAGGGGCGACCCGACAGAGAGACCCAGTACTTC. V gene TRBV27 combines with J gene TRBJ2-5; 7 bases are shared with TRBD2. V was clipped by 6 bases and J by 4 bases; unmatched bases: 14. The V gene's germline CDR1 is MNHEY and CDR2 SMNVEV (reference sequence). This CDR3 has 16 residues.

V and J are TRBV28 and TRBJ1-1, with D possibly TRBD1 on 5 matching bases. Trimming pared 8 bases from V and 1 base from J, leaving 20 bases between. The CDR3 runs to 16 residues. Germline V gene sequence: CDR1 MDHEN, CDR2 SYDVKM. In nucleotides, the CDR3 is TGTGCCAGCTTAGGCCATCTCGAGGGACCGAACACTGAAGCTTTCTTT. Its protein product is CASLGHLEGPNTEAFF.

This chain connects TRBV2 to TRBJ2-7, with 8 positions matching TRBD1. After removal of 3 bases from V and 4 bases from J, the junction contained 5 bases not matched to a gene. Germline CDR1 reads SNHLY; CDR2 reads FYNNEI. The CDR3 spans 14 residues. In nucleotides, the CDR3 is TGTGCCAGCAGTGACGGACAGGGACTGTACGAGCAGTACTTC. Its translation is CASSDGQGLYEQYF. The full variable domain, with the rest looked up from reference TRBV2 and TRBJ2-7, is EPEVTQTPSHQVTQMGQEVILRCVPISNHLYFYWYRQILGQKVEFLVSFYNNEISEKSEIFDDQFSVERPDGSNFTLKIRSTKLEDSAMYFCASSDGQGLYEQYFGPGTRLTVT.

This chain joins TRBV5-5 and TRBJ2-1; 11 bases agree with TRBD1. The V gene's germline CDR1 is SGHKS and CDR2 YYEKEE (reference sequence). This CDR3 has 16 amino acids. The J segment lost 7 bases and the V segment lost 0 bases, leaving 6 bases of the junction unmatched. The CDR3 nucleotides read TGTGCCAGCAGCTTGGCCGGACAGGGGGCAGTGAATGAGCAGTTCTTC. Translating it yields CASSLAGQGAVNEQFF.

The chain carries TRBV12-3 or TRBV12-4 and TRBJ2-3; no definite D call. The CDR3 spans 11 residues. With 8 bases removed from V and 4 bases from J, the gap between germline ends came to 7 bases. The CDR3 sequence is CASATADTQYF. The CDR3 DNA sequence: TGTGCCAGCGCCACGGCAGATACGCAGTATTTT.

The V and J genes are TRBV6-5 and TRBJ2-4; 8 bases line up with TRBD2. The end of the DNA is better explained by TRBJ2-7, so the J call may be wrong. Germline CDR1 reads MNHEY; CDR2 reads SVGAGI. This CDR3 contains 14 residues. Written as DNA, the CDR3 is TGTGCCAGCAGGTATACCGGGACTAGCTACGAGCAGTACTTC. Amino acid sequence: CASRYTGTSYEQYF.